A single sample gave rise to the 23 T cell receptor beta chains below, sequenced in a study of T cells in Graves' hyperthyroidism and ophthalmopathy. Regions amplified from RNA transcripts were the TCR beta CDR3 regions. When the TCR CDR3 underwent first-round RT-PCR, the HTBI primer set was used. TCRdb used MiXCR to reprocess the multiplex PCR reads, holding one entry per CDR3 protein. The repertoire holds more than 500,000 distinct CDR3 sequences, with about 46% as singletons. The sample comprised peripheral blood or thyroid tissue (not recorded which). These TCRs come from an adult woman with Graves' disease, either hyperthyroidism or ophthalmopathy (not recorded which).

This clonotype was seen repeatedly, ten times or more. This chain connects TRBV6-5 to TRBJ2-7; no clear D. V lost 0 bases and J lost 6, with 12 bases in between. The CDR3 runs 14 residues. Germline CDR1 and CDR2: MNHEY and SVGAGI. The CDR3 DNA reads TGTGCCAGCAGTTACTCGACCGGCACAACCGAGCAGTACTTC. It translates to CASSYSTGTTEQYF.

As DNA, the CDR3 is TGTGCCAGCAGTTTATTTGGACAGCGAGAGACCCAGTACTTC. Translating gives CASSLFGQRETQYF. The chain joins TRBV12-3 or TRBV12-4 to TRBJ2-5, with D perhaps matching TRBD1 (6 bases). Trimming stripped 2 bases from V and 4 bases from J, with 11 bases between. CDR3 length equals 14 residues.

CDR3 DNA: TGTGCCACCAGCAGAGATCTCTCCGGGAGCTATGGCTACACCTTC. Translated, it gives CATSRDLSGSYGYTF. The V gene is TRBV15, the J gene TRBJ1-2, with unresolved D. V gave up 0 bases and J gave up 4 bases, with 12 bases separating them. Germline CDR1 and CDR2: LNHNV and YYDKDF (reference sequence). This CDR3 has 15 amino acids.

The rearrangement joins TRBV7-9 to TRBJ2-7, with D possibly matching TRBD1 (6 bases). Germline V gene data show CDR1 as SEHNR and CDR2 as FQNEAQ (reference sequence). CDR3 length equals 13 residues. V dropped 5 bases and J dropped 4 bases, with 12 bases sitting between them. CDR3 sequence (DNA): TGTGCCAGCAGCCACACGGACAGTTACGAGCAGTACTTC. As protein: CASSHTDSYEQYF.

The chain has TRBV9 and TRBJ2-2; 8 bases are shared with TRBD2. Germline CDR1 is SGDLS and CDR2 is YYNGEE. This CDR3 is 14 amino acids long. Trimming removed 6 bases from V and 5 bases from J; junction bases left unmatched: 6. Written as DNA, the CDR3 is TGTGCCAGCACCCCTCGACTAGCGACCGGGGAGCTGTTTTTT. Translated: CASTPRLATGELFF.

CDR3 in DNA: TGCAGTGCTATAGGCAAGACCTACGAGCAGTACTTC. Its translation: CSAIGKTYEQYF. The chain couples TRBV20-1 to TRBJ2-7; D is uncertain. Germline values: CDR1 DFQATT, CDR2 SNEGSKA (reference sequence). The CDR3 has 12 amino acids. V lost 4 bases and J lost 2, with 9 bases in between.

This clonotype has at least ten counts. The V call is TRBV2, the J call TRBJ1-1; 9 bases map to TRBD1. V gave up 2 bases and J gave up 4 bases; unmatched junction bases: 14. Germline V gene sequence: CDR1 SNHLY, CDR2 FYNNEI. This CDR3 has 18 residues. This chain's CDR3 is CASSESPGQGLLGTEAFF. In DNA form, the CDR3 reads TGTGCCAGCAGTGAAAGTCCGGGACAGGGCCTGTTGGGCACTGAAGCTTTCTTT.

This chain links TRBV7-2 with TRBJ1-5; D perhaps matches TRBD1 (5 bases). V gave up 4 bases and J gave up 5 bases, with 15 bases separating them. CDR1 is SGHTA, CDR2 FQGNSA, per germline. This CDR3 contains 15 residues. CDR3 region: CASSSRSGPDQPQHF. Here the CDR3 DNA reads TGTGCCAGCAGCTCAAGGTCGGGGCCTGATCAGCCCCAGCATTTT. The whole variable domain, remainder taken from reference TRBV7-2 and TRBJ1-5, is GAGVSQSPSNKVTEKGKDVELRCDPISGHTALYWYRQSLGQGLEFLIYFQGNSAPDKSGLPSDRFSAERTGGSVSTLTIQRTQQEDSAVYLCASSSRSGPDQPQHFGDGTRLSIL.

V and J are TRBV7-9 and TRBJ1-2; 8 bases align to TRBD1. Trimming removed 1 base from V and 0 bases from J; junction bases left unmatched: 1. Germline assignment: CDR1 SEHNR and CDR2 FQNEAQ (reference sequence). The CDR3 runs to 15 residues. The CDR3 coding sequence is TGTGCCAGCAGCTTAGTACAGGGGGCTAACTATGGCTACACCTTC. Translating it yields CASSLVQGANYGYTF. Combining the CDR3 with reference TRBV7-9 and TRBJ1-2 gives the whole variable domain DTGVSQNPRHKITKRGQNVTFRCDPISEHNRLYWYRQTLGQGPEFLTYFQNEAQLEKSRLLSDRFSAERPKGSFSTLEIQRTEQGDSAMYLCASSLVQGANYGYTFGSGTRLTVV.

This clonotype has just a few counts. The J gene is TRBJ2-7, the V gene TRBV20-1; 11 bases agree with TRBD2. V shed 1 base and J 5 bases; nucleotides not matched to a gene: 16. The germline gives CDR1 DFQATT, CDR2 SNEGSKA (reference sequence). The CDR3 is made up of 18 amino acids. CDR3 sequence: CSARADTSGRRSEDEQYF. The CDR3 bases are TGCAGTGCTAGAGCGGATACTAGCGGGAGAAGGAGTGAGGACGAGCAGTACTTC.

The rearrangement links TRBV29-1 to TRBJ2-5; unclear D gene. Germline V gives CDR1 SQVTM, CDR2 ANQGSEA. The CDR3 extends over 11 amino acids. Trimming stripped 8 bases from V and 4 bases from J, with 11 bases between. CDR3 nucleotides: TGCAGCTCCCCTTTGGGAGAGACCCAGTACTTC. Amino acid sequence: CSSPLGETQYF.

The rearrangement joins TRBV7-8 to TRBJ1-2, with D perhaps TRBD1 (6 bases). Germline CDR1 SGHVS, CDR2 FQNEAQ. V gave up 8 bases and J gave up 2 bases, with 15 bases separating them. The CDR3 is 14 residues long. The CDR3 region is CASGPAGENYGYTF. In DNA form, the CDR3 reads TGTGCCAGCGGTCCGGCAGGGGAAAACTATGGCTACACCTTC.

The J gene is TRBJ2-7, the V gene TRBV10-3; D is possibly TRBD2 (5 bases). This CDR3 comprises 20 residues. V was pared by 2 bases and J by 0 bases, with 26 bases between. Germline CDR1 is ENHRY and CDR2 is SYGVKD. The CDR3 protein is CAISEGRARRSGPSSYEQYF. The CDR3 nucleotides read TGTGCCATCAGTGAGGGGCGGGCAAGAAGAAGCGGTCCTAGCTCCTACGAGCAGTACTTC.

This clonotype was seen more than once but under ten times. The chain has TRBV9 and TRBJ2-6, with 7 positions matching TRBD1. V dropped 0 bases and J dropped 2; count of bases not matched to a gene: 8. Germline V gives CDR1 SGDLS, CDR2 YYNGEE. CDR3 size: 18 residues. CDR3 nucleotide sequence: TGTGCCAGCAGCGTAGAATGGGACAGACCAACTGGGGCCAACGTCCTGACTTTC. Protein sequence: CASSVEWDRPTGANVLTF.

This sequence joins TRBV20-1 and TRBJ1-2; a weak D match, TRBD1 (6 bases). Germline V gene sequence: CDR1 DFQATT, CDR2 SNEGSKA (reference sequence). Trimming took 3 bases from V and 6 from J, leaving 14 bases between them. The length of the CDR3 is 13 residues. This CDR3 reads CSASRDKLHGYTF. As DNA, the CDR3 is TGCAGTGCTAGCCGGGACAAGCTTCATGGCTACACCTTC.

The chain links TRBV10-3 to TRBJ1-3, with D perhaps matching TRBD1 (6 bases). CDR1 is ENHRY, CDR2 SYGVKD, per germline. The V end lost 6 bases, the J end lost 0 bases, and 9 bases lay between the germline ends. There are 14 residues in the CDR3. The chain's CDR3 is CAIRDSASGNTIYF. Written as DNA, the CDR3 is TGTGCCATCAGGGACAGTGCCTCTGGAAACACCATATATTTT.

Many counts were recorded for this clonotype. This chain connects TRBV29-1 to TRBJ2-7; D unclear. Germline V CDR1 and CDR2: SQVTM, ANQGSEA. Trimming cost V 7 bases and J 1 base, with 17 bases left between them. This CDR3 contains 14 residues. The CDR3 DNA sequence: TGCAGCGCCAAGGTGGACGCCGATTCCTACGAGCAGTACTTC. Translated: CSAKVDADSYEQYF.

This clonotype showed up just a few times. CDR3 protein: CSVEGGIGEQYF. The CDR3, as DNA: TGCAGCGTTGAAGGGGGTATCGGCGAGCAGTACTTC. The V call is TRBV29-1, the J call TRBJ2-7; D not certain. Germline-derived CDR1 and CDR2 are SQVTM and ANQGSEA. The CDR3 is 12 residues long. Trimming stripped 1 base from V and 6 bases from J, with 10 bases between.

The chain joins TRBV15 to TRBJ2-1, with D perhaps TRBD2 (6 bases). V lost 0 bases to trimming and J lost 8 bases, with 17 bases between them. The CDR3 length is 16 residues. Germline values: CDR1 LNHNV, CDR2 YYDKDF (reference sequence). For the CDR3, the DNA is TGTGCCACCAGCAGAGATGGGGGACTCTTAGGGTATGAGCAGTTCTTC. This codes for CATSRDGGLLGYEQFF.

This clonotype was detected many times. The rearrangement links TRBV28 to TRBJ2-7, with D unclear. The CDR3 is made up of 11 amino acids. Germline-derived CDR1 and CDR2 are MDHEN and SYDVKM. Trimming removed 6 bases at V and 3 bases at J, with 6 bases between. The CDR3 here is CASSLLYEQYF. The DNA of the CDR3 is TGTGCCAGCAGCTTACTCTACGAGCAGTACTTC. The full variable domain, with the rest looked up from reference TRBV28 and TRBJ2-7, is DVKVTQSSRYLVKRTGEKVFLECVQDMDHENMFWYRQDPGLGLRLIYFSYDVKMKEKGDIPEGYSVSREKKERFSLILESASTNQTSMYLCASSLLYEQYFGPGTRLTVT.

This sequence joins TRBV7-9 and TRBJ1-2; the D gene is possibly TRBD1 (5 bases). The CDR3 loop spans 12 amino acids. V lost 4 bases and J lost 6, with 9 bases in between. CDR1 is SEHNR, CDR2 FQNEAQ, per germline (reference sequence). CDR3 sequence: CASSYQQDGYTF. The CDR3 DNA is TGTGCCAGCAGCTACCAACAGGATGGCTACACCTTC.

With regard to this clonotype: A clone one base away is much larger, so this may be a read error. The CDR3 sequence is CASSHRESSYEQYF. The DNA of the CDR3 is TGTGCCAGCAGCCACCGGGAAAGCTCCTACGAGCAGTACTTC. This chain uses TRBV7-9 with TRBJ2-7; D may be TRBD2 (5 bases). Germline lookup yields CDR1 SEHNR and CDR2 FQNEAQ (reference sequence). V lost 5 bases and J lost 0, with 11 bases in between. There are 14 residues in the CDR3.

Worth noting for this clonotype: One junction end does not reproduce the germline sequence, and a read error may be involved. This chain uses TRBV15 with TRBJ1-4; 7 bases agree with TRBD1. CDR3 size: 10 residues. Germline-derived CDR1 and CDR2 are LNHNV and YYDKDF (reference sequence). The CDR3 protein is CATSREGGSF. CDR3 in DNA: TGTGCCACCAGCAGAGAAGGGGGCTCGTTT.